The rows below give T cell receptor beta chains drawn from one sample of a study of blood T cell repertoires in COVID-19. TCRdb keeps only in-frame clones here, not all; method: immunoSEQ multiplex PCR. The data show 80,000 to 100,000 clones, with 85% to 90% seen just once and approximately 12% held by the top ten. The sequencing input was peripheral blood. The receptors originated from a woman in her sixties or seventies in a cohort sampled during active or convalescent COVID-19. CDR3s include the opening cysteine and the closing phenylalanine or tryptophan. The order of the fields is V gene, J gene, clone size, CDR3 length, D gene, CDR3 DNA, CDR3 protein. A D gene is named only where the DNA matches it firmly. Clone size is given for some rows only: seen once, a few or many times, or a class if the clone is expanded.

>TRBV7-8|TRBJ1-5|-|17|TRBD1
TGTGCCAGCAGCAGCGGACAGGGCCCTTATAGCAATCAGCCCCAGCATTTT
CASSSGQGPYSNQPQHF
>TRBV10-1|TRBJ2-2|-|16|TRBD2
TGCGCCAGCAGTGACCCCGGGACTAGCACCACCGGGGAGCTGTTTTTT
CASSDPGTSTTGELFF
>TRBV6-2/TRBV6-3|TRBJ2-5|-|16|TRBD2
TGTGCCAGCAGTTACGCGCCGGGACTAGCAGAAGAGACCCAGTACTTC
CASSYAPGLAEETQYF
>TRBV5-4|TRBJ1-5|-|15|-
TGTGCCAGCAGCTTGGGTCCTAATAGCAATCAGCCCCAGCATTTT
CASSLGPNSNQPQHF
>TRBV9|TRBJ1-3|-|14|-
TGTGCCAGCAGCGTAGTGGGAGGAGGAAACACCATATATTTT
CASSVVGGGNTIYF
>TRBV15|TRBJ2-2|-|18|-
TGTGCCACCAGCGCGAGGGCTATTTGGGGTCTGAACACCGGGGAGCTGTTTTTT
CATSARAIWGLNTGELFF
>TRBV10-1|TRBJ2-3|once|16|-
TGCGCCAGCAGTGGACAGGGAGGACCTAGCACAGATACGCAGTATTTT
CASSGQGGPSTDTQYF
>TRBV2|TRBJ1-5|-|15|TRBD1
TGTGCCAGCAGTACACAGGGGGCTACAACTCAGCCCCAGCATTTT
CASSTQGATTQPQHF
>TRBV24-1|TRBJ2-5|-|16|TRBD1
TGTGCCACCAGTGAGACTTCAGACAGGGCCAAAGAGACCCAGTACTTC
CATSETSDRAKETQYF
>TRBV3-1/TRBV3-2|TRBJ2-7|-|16|TRBD2
TGTGCCAGCAGCCAAACCATTAGCGGGAGCCTTCGCGAGCAGTACTTC
CASSQTISGSLREQYF